The clone carrying this T cell receptor beta chain has at least ten counts. The antigen remains unidentified. The data derive from a study of blood T cells in healthy people across ages. Then a second PCR, running about 6 to 12 cycles, was carried out with a sample-barcoded 5' primer and a J-beta primer mix. Using its own MiXCR run on the 5' RACE reads, TCRdb lists one record per CDR3 protein. Here the sample spans hundreds of thousands of distinct CDR3 sequences, about 51% being singletons. General study findings and limits: Significant beta diversity loss was already apparent by age approximately 36, declining roughly linearly.

Sequencing used blood. The TCR was taken from a woman older than 75 in good health.

DNA for the CDR3: TGTGCCAGCGCTTTACTAGCGGGAGTCGAAACGCAGTATTTT. Translated, it gives CASALLAGVETQYF. The chain employs TRBV28 and TRBJ2-3; 11 nucleotides line up with TRBD2. Trimming at V came to 8 bases and at J to 9 bases, leaving 10 bases not matched to a gene. The germline V gene encodes CDR1 MDHEN and CDR2 SYDVKM. The CDR3 runs 14 residues. Using reference TRBV28 and TRBJ2-3 for the parts outside the CDR3, the full variable domain is DVKVTQSSRYLVKRTGEKVFLECVQDMDHENMFWYRQDPGLGLRLIYFSYDVKMKEKGDIPEGYSVSREKKERFSLILESASTNQTSMYLCASALLAGVETQYFGPGTRLTVL.